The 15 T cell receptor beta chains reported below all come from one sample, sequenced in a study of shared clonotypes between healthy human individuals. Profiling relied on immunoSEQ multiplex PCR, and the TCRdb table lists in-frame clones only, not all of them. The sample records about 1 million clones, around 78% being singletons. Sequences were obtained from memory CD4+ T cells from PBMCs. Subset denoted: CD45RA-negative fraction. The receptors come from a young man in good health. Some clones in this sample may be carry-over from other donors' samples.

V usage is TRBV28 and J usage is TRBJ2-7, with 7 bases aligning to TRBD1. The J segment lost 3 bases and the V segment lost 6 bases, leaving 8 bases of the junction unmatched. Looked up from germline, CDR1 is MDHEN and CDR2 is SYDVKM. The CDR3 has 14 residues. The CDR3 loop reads CASSLPRDSYEQYF. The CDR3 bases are TGTGCCAGCAGCCTGCCCCGGGACAGCTACGAGCAGTACTTC.

CDR3 residues: CASSLAGTHNYGYTF. Here the CDR3 DNA reads TGTGCCAGCAGCTTAGCTGGGACACATAACTATGGCTACACCTTC. V usage is TRBV7-9 and J usage is TRBJ1-2, with a tentative D call TRBD1 (6 bases). The CDR3 runs to 15 residues. Germline CDR1 is SEHNR and CDR2 is FQNEAQ (reference sequence). Trimming took off 0 bases at V and 1 base at J, with 9 bases between the two ends. Full variable domain (missing parts from reference TRBV7-9 and TRBJ1-2): DTGVSQNPRHKITKRGQNVTFRCDPISEHNRLYWYRQTLGQGPEFLTYFQNEAQLEKSRLLSDRFSAERPKGSFSTLEIQRTEQGDSAMYLCASSLAGTHNYGYTFGSGTRLTVV.

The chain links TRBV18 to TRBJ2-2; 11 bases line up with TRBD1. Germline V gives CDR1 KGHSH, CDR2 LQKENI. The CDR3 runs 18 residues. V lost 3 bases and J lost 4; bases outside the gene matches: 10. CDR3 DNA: TGTGCCAGCTCACCTCTCGCCGGACAGGGGGCGCCCACCGGGGAGCTGTTTTTT. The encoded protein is CASSPLAGQGAPTGELFF.

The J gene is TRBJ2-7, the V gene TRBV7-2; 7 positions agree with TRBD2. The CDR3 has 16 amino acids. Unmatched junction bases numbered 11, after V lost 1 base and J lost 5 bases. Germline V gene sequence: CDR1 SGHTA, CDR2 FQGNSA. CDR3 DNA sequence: TGTGCCAGCAGCTTAGTGTCTAGCGGTCTAAGGAACGAGCAGTACTTC. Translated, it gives CASSLVSSGLRNEQYF.

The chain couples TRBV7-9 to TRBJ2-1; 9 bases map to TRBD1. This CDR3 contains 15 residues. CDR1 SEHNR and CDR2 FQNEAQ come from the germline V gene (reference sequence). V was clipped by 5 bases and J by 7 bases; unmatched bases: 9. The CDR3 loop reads CASSLPGTGKNEQFF. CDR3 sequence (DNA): TGTGCCAGCAGCCTTCCCGGGACAGGGAAGAATGAGCAGTTCTTC. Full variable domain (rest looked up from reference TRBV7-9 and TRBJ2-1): DTGVSQNPRHKITKRGQNVTFRCDPISEHNRLYWYRQTLGQGPEFLTYFQNEAQLEKSRLLSDRFSAERPKGSFSTLEIQRTEQGDSAMYLCASSLPGTGKNEQFFGPGTRLTVL.

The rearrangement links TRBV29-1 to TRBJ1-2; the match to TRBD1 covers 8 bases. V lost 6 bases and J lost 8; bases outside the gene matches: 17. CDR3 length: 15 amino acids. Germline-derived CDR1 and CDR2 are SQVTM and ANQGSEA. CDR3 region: CSVAGQGGIEAGYTF. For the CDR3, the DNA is TGCAGCGTCGCAGGACAGGGTGGTATTGAGGCCGGCTACACCTTC.

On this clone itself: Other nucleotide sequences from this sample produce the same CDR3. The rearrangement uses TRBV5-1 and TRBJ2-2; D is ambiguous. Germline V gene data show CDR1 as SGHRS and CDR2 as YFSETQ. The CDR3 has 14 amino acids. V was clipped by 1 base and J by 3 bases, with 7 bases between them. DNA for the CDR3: TGCGCCAGCAGCTTGACCAGATACACCGGGGAGCTGTTTTTT. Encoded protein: CASSLTRYTGELFF.

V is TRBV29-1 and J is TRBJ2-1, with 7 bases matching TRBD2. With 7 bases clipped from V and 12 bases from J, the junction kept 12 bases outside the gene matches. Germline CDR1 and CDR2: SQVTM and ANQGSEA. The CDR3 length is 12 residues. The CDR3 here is CSAPGLPSGQFF. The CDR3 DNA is TGCAGCGCCCCGGGACTACCATCGGGGCAGTTCTTC.

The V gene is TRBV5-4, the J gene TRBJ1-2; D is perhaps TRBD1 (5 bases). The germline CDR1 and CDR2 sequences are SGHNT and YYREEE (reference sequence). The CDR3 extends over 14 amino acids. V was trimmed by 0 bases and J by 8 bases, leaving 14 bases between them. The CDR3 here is CASSLGVGESGYTF. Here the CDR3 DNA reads TGTGCCAGCAGCTTGGGGGTAGGGGAAAGCGGCTACACCTTC. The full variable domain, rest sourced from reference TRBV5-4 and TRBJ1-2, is ETGVTQSPTHLIKTRGQQVTLRCSSQSGHNTVSWYQQALGQGPQFIFQYYREEENGRGNFPPRFSGLQFPNYSSELNVNALELDDSALYLCASSLGVGESGYTFGSGTRLTVV.

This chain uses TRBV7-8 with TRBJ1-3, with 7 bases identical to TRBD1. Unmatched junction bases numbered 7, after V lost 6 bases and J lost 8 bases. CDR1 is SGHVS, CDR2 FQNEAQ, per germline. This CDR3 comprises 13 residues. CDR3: CASSFDRVDTIYF. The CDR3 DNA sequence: TGTGCCAGCAGTTTCGACAGGGTAGACACCATATATTTT.

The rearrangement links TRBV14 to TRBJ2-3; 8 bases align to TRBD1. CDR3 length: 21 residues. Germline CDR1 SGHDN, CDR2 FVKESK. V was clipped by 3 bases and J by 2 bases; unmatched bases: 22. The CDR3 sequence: CASSQGQDRGLALDTTDTQYF. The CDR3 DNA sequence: TGTGCCAGCAGCCAGGGACAAGACAGGGGTCTAGCTTTGGACACCACAGATACGCAGTATTTT.

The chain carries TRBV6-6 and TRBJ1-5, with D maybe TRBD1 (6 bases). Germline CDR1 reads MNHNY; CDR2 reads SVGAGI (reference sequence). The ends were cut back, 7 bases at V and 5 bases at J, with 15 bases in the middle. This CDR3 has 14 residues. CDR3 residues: CASTRGGGYQPQHF. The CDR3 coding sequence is TGTGCCAGCACTCGAGGGGGGGGCTATCAGCCCCAGCATTTT.

This CDR3 reads CASSPPGGDEQFF. CDR3 nucleotide sequence: TGTGCCAGCAGTCCCCCTGGCGGCGATGAGCAGTTCTTC. The V call is TRBV6-5, the J call TRBJ2-1, with unresolved D. Deletions cut 5 bases from V and 8 bases from J, with 13 bases between. This CDR3 comprises 13 residues. Germline CDR1 MNHEY, CDR2 SVGAGI.

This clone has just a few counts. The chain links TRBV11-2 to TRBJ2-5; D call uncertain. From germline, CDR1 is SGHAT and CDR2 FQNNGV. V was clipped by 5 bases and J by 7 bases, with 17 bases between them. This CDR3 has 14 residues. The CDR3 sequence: CASSPSSMLGTQYF. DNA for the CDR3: TGTGCCAGCAGCCCGAGCTCGATGCTGGGGACCCAGTACTTC.

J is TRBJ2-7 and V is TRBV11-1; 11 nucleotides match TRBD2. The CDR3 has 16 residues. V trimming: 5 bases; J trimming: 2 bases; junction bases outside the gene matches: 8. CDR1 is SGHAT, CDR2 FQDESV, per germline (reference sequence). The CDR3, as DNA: TGTGCCAGCAGCCCCCTGACTAGCGGGACAACCTACGAGCAGTACTTC. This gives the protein CASSPLTSGTTYEQYF.